Reported below is one T cell receptor beta chain. This CDR3 contains 18 residues. V was shortened by 5 bases and J by 2 bases, with 23 bases between the two germline ends. Germline V CDR1 and CDR2: SGHTA, FQGTGA. The data originate from a study of blood T cell repertoires in COVID-19. Repertoires were generated with immunoSEQ multiplex PCR, while TCRdb's copy carries only in-frame clones and drops some. The repertoire includes fewer than 400,000 clones, 85% of them detected once, and 3% to 4% sits in the top ten. The V and J genes are TRBV7-3 and TRBJ2-3; D may be TRBD2 (6 bases). The sample taken for sequencing was peripheral blood. The receptor was derived from a woman under 30 with acute or convalescent COVID-19. The CDR3, as DNA: TGTGCCAGCAGCCACACGGCGGGGCCTACTATCCACACAGATACGCAGTATTTT. This codes for CASSHTAGPTIHTDTQYF.